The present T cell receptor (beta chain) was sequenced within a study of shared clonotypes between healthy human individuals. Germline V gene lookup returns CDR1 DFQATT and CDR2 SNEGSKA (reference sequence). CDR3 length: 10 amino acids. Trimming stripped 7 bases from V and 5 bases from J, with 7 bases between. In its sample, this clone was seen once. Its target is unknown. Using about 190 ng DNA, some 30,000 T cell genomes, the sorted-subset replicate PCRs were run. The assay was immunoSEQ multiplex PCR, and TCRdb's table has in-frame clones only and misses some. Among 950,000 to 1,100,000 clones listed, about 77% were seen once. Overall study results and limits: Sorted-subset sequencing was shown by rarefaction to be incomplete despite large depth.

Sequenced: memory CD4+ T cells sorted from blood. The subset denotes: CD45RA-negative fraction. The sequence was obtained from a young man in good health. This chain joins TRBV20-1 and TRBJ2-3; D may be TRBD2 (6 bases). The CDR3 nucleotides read TGCAGTGTGGAGGGAGATACGCAGTATTTT. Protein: CSVEGDTQYF.